The next 32 T cell receptor beta chains were all read from a single sample in a study of T-cell reconstitution after alpha-beta-depleted transplantation in children. TCRbeta library preparation incorporated unique molecular identifiers. One entry per CDR3 protein results from TCRdb running MiXCR on the PCR reads. The sample consists of 440,000 or so distinct CDR3 sequences, approximately 41% of them appearing once. The specimen was PBMCs, collected before TCRalphabeta/CD19-depleted stem cell transplant. The origin of the receptors is a girl between 2 and 10 years old with aplastic anemia, due to receive a stem cell transplant.

There are many counts of this clonotype. CDR3 region: CASSPTEAPYEQYF. As DNA, the CDR3 is TGCGCCAGCAGTCCCACCGAGGCCCCCTACGAGCAGTACTTC. This chain links TRBV10-1 with TRBJ2-7; the D is unclear. CDR3 length: 14 residues. Germline V gives CDR1 WNHNN, CDR2 SYGVQD (reference sequence). V was pared by 5 bases and J by 2 bases, with 13 bases between.

J is TRBJ2-1 and V is TRBV5-1; D gene unclear. Between the trimmed V and J ends, which lost 0 bases and 10 bases, there was a span of 14 bases. This CDR3 has 14 amino acids. The germline CDR1 and CDR2 sequences are SGHRS and YFSETQ. The CDR3 DNA reads TGCGCCAGCAGCTTGGCGGGCCCCCCTGGGGAGCAGTTCTTC. This translates into CASSLAGPPGEQFF. The full variable domain, completed using reference TRBV5-1 and TRBJ2-1, is KAGVTQTPRYLIKTRGQQVTLSCSPISGHRSVSWYQQTPGQGLQFLFEYFSETQRNKGNFPGRFSGRQFSNSRSEMNVSTLELGDSALYLCASSLAGPPGEQFFGPGTRLTVL.

The genes are TRBV4-1 and TRBJ2-3; the D gene is possibly TRBD2 (7 bases). Germline CDR1 MGHRA, CDR2 YSYEKL. The germline V and J ends were trimmed by 8 bases and 3 bases, with 12 bases remaining between them. The CDR3 totals 13 residues. The CDR3 sequence is CASEGGKTDTQYF. CDR3 sequence (DNA): TGCGCCAGCGAGGGGGGGAAAACAGATACGCAGTATTTT.

This clonotype was seen ten or more times. The chain has TRBV10-2 and TRBJ2-7; 7 positions match TRBD1. Germline assignment: CDR1 WSHSY and CDR2 SAAADI. V shed 6 bases and J 5 bases; nucleotides not matched to a gene: 4. The CDR3 has 12 residues. The CDR3 reads CASRDRPHEQYF. The CDR3 coding sequence is TGCGCCAGCAGGGACAGGCCACACGAGCAGTACTTC.

This clonotype has ten or more counts. This chain connects TRBV11-1 to TRBJ2-5; 9 nucleotides agree with TRBD1. The CDR3 spans 18 residues. The V gene end was trimmed by 5 bases and the J gene end by 4 bases; junction bases not matched to a gene: 17. CDR1 and CDR2 (germline): SGHAT, FQDESV (reference sequence). DNA of the CDR3: TGTGCCAGCAGCCCAGCCCGGACAGGGGTCGGAATCGGAGAGACCCAGTACTTC. Protein: CASSPARTGVGIGETQYF.

The rearrangement joins TRBV10-3 to TRBJ1-1; D gene ambiguous. The CDR3 consists of 15 residues. Per the germline V gene, CDR1 is ENHRY and CDR2 is SYGVKD. V was shortened by 3 bases and J by 2 bases, with 13 bases between the two germline ends. CDR3 region: CAISEFGLPNTEAFF. Written as DNA, the CDR3 is TGTGCCATCAGTGAATTCGGTCTCCCCAACACTGAAGCTTTCTTT.

The chain is built from TRBV12-3 or TRBV12-4 and TRBJ2-2; 8 positions match TRBD1. V trimming: 7 bases; J trimming: 0 bases; junction bases outside the gene matches: 19. The CDR3 is 20 residues long. The CDR3 is CASTERGQAFTSANTGELFF. In nucleotides, the CDR3 is TGTGCCAGCACAGAACGGGGACAGGCCTTTACAAGCGCGAACACCGGGGAGCTGTTTTTT.

The chain is built from TRBV29-1 and TRBJ1-1; weak D call: TRBD1 (6 bases). CDR1 and CDR2 from the germline V gene are SQVTM and ANQGSEA. The CDR3 consists of 12 residues. V was trimmed by 4 bases and J by 3 bases, leaving 9 bases between them. The CDR3 DNA reads TGCAGCGTTGTCAGGGGCGACACTGAAGCTTTCTTT. Its protein product is CSVVRGDTEAFF.

This clonotype has ten or more counts. The rearrangement links TRBV7-9 to TRBJ1-2, with a possible D match to TRBD1 (5 bases). Germline values: CDR1 SEHNR, CDR2 FQNEAQ (reference sequence). Trimming took off 5 bases at V and 4 bases at J, with 14 bases between the two ends. The CDR3 covers 14 residues. This chain's CDR3 is CASSLSGESYGYTF. Here the CDR3 DNA reads TGTGCCAGCAGCCTCTCGGGGGAATCCTATGGCTACACCTTC.

The chain links TRBV12-3 or TRBV12-4 to TRBJ1-1; D remains ambiguous. V was pared by 4 bases and J by 1 base, with 10 bases between. The CDR3 spans 14 residues. The CDR3 nucleotides are TGTGCCAGCAGTTCGACCCACCAGAACACTGAAGCTTTCTTT. This codes for CASSSTHQNTEAFF.

The J gene is TRBJ1-1, the V gene TRBV18; perhaps TRBD1 as D (5 bases). The CDR3 runs 15 residues. Trimming removed 3 bases at V and 7 bases at J, with 18 bases between. The germline V gene encodes CDR1 KGHSH and CDR2 LQKENI. Here the CDR3 DNA reads TGTGCCAGCTCACCTTCGGGGGTCTCTACCCATGAAGCTTTCTTT. It translates to CASSPSGVSTHEAFF. The whole variable domain, filled in from reference TRBV18 and TRBJ1-1, reads NAGVMQNPRHLVRRRGQEARLRCSPMKGHSHVYWYRQLPEEGLKFMVYLQKENIIDESGMPKERFSAEFPKEGPSILRIQQVVRGDSAAYFCASSPSGVSTHEAFFGQGTRLTVV.

CDR3 in amino acids: CASSFLQGGINYGYTF. CDR3 DNA: TGTGCCAGCAGTTTCTTACAGGGTGGTATCAACTATGGCTACACCTTC. V gene TRBV12-3 or TRBV12-4 combines with J gene TRBJ1-2, with a tentative D call TRBD1 (6 bases). This CDR3 is 16 amino acids long. Trimming left V 3 bases short and J 2 bases short, with 16 bases between.

This clonotype was detected only a few times. This chain uses TRBV13 with TRBJ2-5, with TRBD2 matching over 8 bases. V shed 1 base, J shed 4 bases, and the junction held 8 bases outside the gene matches. The germline CDR1 and CDR2 sequences are PRHDT and FYEKMQ (reference sequence). The CDR3 consists of 16 residues. This CDR3 is CASSLVTGGPPETQYF. The CDR3 bases are TGTGCCAGCAGCTTAGTAACGGGAGGGCCTCCAGAGACCCAGTACTTC.

This clonotype is judged medium-sized. The chain combines TRBV6-1 with TRBJ2-1, with D perhaps TRBD2 (5 bases). The V end was cut by 3 bases, the J end by 0 bases, with 9 bases between. CDR1 and CDR2 (germline): MNHNS, SASEGT. There are 15 residues in the CDR3. The CDR3 nucleotides are TGTGCCAGCAGTGATGCGGGCCGCTCCTACAATGAGCAGTTCTTC. Translated: CASSDAGRSYNEQFF.

There are many counts of this clonotype. The CDR3 region has the DNA TGCAGTGCTAGCTCTAACTACGAGCAGTACTTC. Amino acid sequence: CSASSNYEQYF. The chain uses TRBV20-1 and TRBJ2-7; no clear D gene. V was clipped by 3 bases and J by 3 bases, with 6 bases between them. Per the germline V gene, CDR1 is DFQATT and CDR2 is SNEGSKA (reference sequence). This CDR3 spans 11 amino acids.

This clonotype was counted a few times. The chain employs TRBV9 and TRBJ1-2; the D is unclear. The germline gives CDR1 SGDLS, CDR2 YYNGEE. V was pared by 0 bases and J by 6 bases, with 18 bases between. The CDR3 runs 16 residues. CDR3 region: CASSVAWQAGYDGYTF. Written as DNA, the CDR3 is TGTGCCAGCAGCGTAGCTTGGCAGGCGGGATACGATGGCTACACCTTC.

V gene TRBV20-1 combines with J gene TRBJ2-5, with D possibly being TRBD2 (5 bases). Trimming removed 2 bases at V and 1 base at J, with 14 bases between. This CDR3 contains 15 residues. Germline CDR1 is DFQATT and CDR2 is SNEGSKA (reference sequence). The CDR3 sequence: CSARRLAGFQETQYF. The CDR3 coding sequence is TGCAGTGCTAGAAGGCTAGCTGGGTTCCAAGAGACCCAGTACTTC.

J is TRBJ2-5 and V is TRBV29-1, with D hard to call. The CDR3 length is 11 residues. Germline CDR1 SQVTM, CDR2 ANQGSEA. V was cut by 3 bases and J by 4 bases, with 6 bases left in between. CDR3 sequence reads: CSVDWGETQYF. The CDR3 bases are TGCAGCGTTGACTGGGGAGAGACCCAGTACTTC.

V gene TRBV5-6 combines with J gene TRBJ2-2; 9 bases match TRBD1. V dropped 7 bases and J dropped 3; count of bases not matched to a gene: 7. The CDR3 loop spans 15 amino acids. Germline V gives CDR1 SGHDT, CDR2 YYEEEE. CDR3 sequence (DNA): TGTGCCAGCGAGCACGGGACAGGGTACACCGGGGAGCTGTTTTTT. The encoded protein is CASEHGTGYTGELFF. Full variable domain (outside the CDR3, taken from reference TRBV5-6 and TRBJ2-2): DAGVTQSPTHLIKTRGQQVTLRCSPKSGHDTVSWYQQALGQGPQFIFQYYEEEERQRGNFPDRFSGHQFPNYSSELNVNALLLGDSALYLCASEHGTGYTGELFFGEGSRLTVL.

The V and J genes are TRBV6-5 and TRBJ1-1; D is ambiguous. The germline CDR1 and CDR2 sequences are MNHEY and SVGAGI. The CDR3 length is 11 residues. V lost 7 bases and J lost 11, with 14 bases in between. CDR3 loop: CASKHGRLAFF. DNA of the CDR3: TGTGCCAGCAAACACGGACGTCTGGCTTTCTTT.

The rearrangement uses TRBV6-1 and TRBJ2-7; D may be TRBD2 (5 bases). V was trimmed by 3 bases and J by 4 bases, leaving 10 bases between them. This CDR3 is 13 amino acids long. The germline V gene encodes CDR1 MNHNS and CDR2 SASEGT. The CDR3 DNA is TGTGCCAGCAGTGACGGGGTTCTTTACGAGCAGTACTTC. It yields the protein CASSDGVLYEQYF.

This clonotype has at least ten counts. The chain joins TRBV5-1 to TRBJ1-6; a weak D match, TRBD1 (6 bases). Germline assignment: CDR1 SGHRS and CDR2 YFSETQ. The CDR3 is 14 residues long. Trimming cost V 2 bases and J 10 bases, with 13 bases left between them. CDR3 region: CASSLSGVGSPLHF. CDR3 nucleotides: TGCGCCAGCAGCTTATCAGGGGTAGGGTCACCCCTCCACTTT.

The gene calls are TRBV12-3 or TRBV12-4 and TRBJ2-1, with D perhaps matching TRBD2 (6 bases). V lost 0 bases to trimming and J lost 9 bases, with 9 bases between them. This CDR3 is 13 amino acids long. The DNA for the CDR3 is TGTGCCAGCAGTTTAGCAAGGAGGGGTGAGCAGTTCTTC. It translates to CASSLARRGEQFF.

This chain links TRBV7-8 with TRBJ2-3; TRBD2 matches 9 bases. Per the germline V gene, CDR1 is SGHVS and CDR2 is FQNEAQ. The CDR3 is 16 amino acids. J lost 0 bases, V lost 6 bases, and 7 bases had no gene match. DNA of the CDR3: TGTGCCAGCAGTCCTGGACTAGCGTCTAGCACAGATACGCAGTATTTT. It is translated as CASSPGLASSTDTQYF.

This CDR3 is CASSQGLAYEQFF. For the CDR3, the DNA is TGCGCCAGCAGCCAGGGACTAGCCTATGAGCAGTTCTTC. V gene TRBV4-1 combines with J gene TRBJ2-1, with TRBD2 matching over 9 bases. CDR1 and CDR2 (germline): MGHRA, YSYEKL. This CDR3 spans 13 amino acids. Trimming took 3 bases from V and 8 from J; bases not matched to a gene: 2.

In regard to this clonotype: One junction end does not reproduce the germline sequence, and a read error may be involved. The chain has TRBV6-2 or TRBV6-3 and TRBJ2-3, with 8 bases aligning to TRBD1. The length of the CDR3 is 14 residues. Looked up from germline, CDR1 is MNHEY and CDR2 is SVGEGT. CDR3 in DNA: TGTGCCAGCAGACCTCAGGGGGCTGCAGATACGCTGTATTTT. It is translated as CASRPQGAADTLYF.

The chain combines TRBV6-1 with TRBJ2-3; maybe TRBD2 (6 bases). Trimming removed 6 bases from V and 0 bases from J, with 13 bases in between. Germline CDR1 reads MNHNS; CDR2 reads SASEGT. The CDR3 has 15 amino acids. The CDR3 bases are TGTGCCAGCAGCCGCGGGACTTGGAGCACAGATACGCAGTATTTT. Translated: CASSRGTWSTDTQYF.

The rearrangement joins TRBV4-1 to TRBJ2-2; 7 nucleotides line up with TRBD2. The V gene's germline CDR1 is MGHRA and CDR2 YSYEKL. This CDR3 is 16 amino acids long. Unmatched junction bases numbered 8, after V lost 4 bases and J lost 3 bases. The CDR3 sequence is CASSLGRGFDTGELFF. The DNA of the CDR3 is TGCGCCAGCAGCCTTGGGCGGGGGTTCGACACCGGGGAGCTGTTTTTT.

The chain couples TRBV4-1 to TRBJ2-7; possibly TRBD2 for D (6 bases). The germline V gene has CDR1 MGHRA and CDR2 YSYEKL. V was shortened by 0 bases and J by 2 bases, with 8 bases between the two germline ends. The CDR3 runs to 14 residues. CDR3 amino acids: CASSQDTGAYEQYF. The CDR3 DNA sequence: TGCGCCAGCAGCCAAGATACGGGGGCCTACGAGCAGTACTTC.

V is TRBV4-1 and J is TRBJ1-1; unclear D gene. Germline values: CDR1 MGHRA, CDR2 YSYEKL. The CDR3 has 15 amino acids. Trimming removed 3 bases at V and 1 base at J, with 12 bases between. CDR3 sequence (DNA): TGCGCCAGCAGCCAGCCAAGGGCAAGGAACACTGAAGCTTTCTTT. Its translation: CASSQPRARNTEAFF.

This clonotype showed up many times. The chain is built from TRBV7-9 and TRBJ1-5; maybe TRBD1 (5 bases). This CDR3 is 14 amino acids long. Trimming left V 5 bases short and J 4 bases short, with 12 bases between. Germline CDR1 and CDR2: SEHNR and FQNEAQ (reference sequence). CDR3: CASSPGAGNQPQHF. The CDR3 DNA reads as TGTGCCAGCAGCCCCGGGGCAGGGAATCAGCCCCAGCATTTT.

The table lists this clonotype with many counts. The chain carries TRBV20-1 and TRBJ2-1; weak D call: TRBD2 (6 bases). V gave up 3 bases and J gave up 0 bases, with 12 bases separating them. The CDR3 length is 15 residues. Germline lookup yields CDR1 DFQATT and CDR2 SNEGSKA (reference sequence). CDR3 DNA: TGCAGTGCTAGGGGGGGACTTAGCTCCTACAATGAGCAGTTCTTC. It is translated as CSARGGLSSYNEQFF.